Listed below are T cell receptor beta chains from one sample, sequenced in a study of T cells after yellow fever vaccination. TCRdb fed the 5' RACE reads into MiXCR, producing one record per CDR3 protein. Of more than 65,000 distinct CDR3 sequences in the sample, more than 5.5% were seen once. The sequencing used CD8+ T cells sorted from PBMCs, collected more than 8 days after the first yellow fever vaccination. The source is a man aged 18 to 29 who received the YFV17D yellow fever vaccine. Both conserved end residues are part of each CDR3. A D gene is named only where the DNA matches it firmly. For some rows the clone size is stated as once, few or many, or as a class when expanded; others skip it.

.	TRBV7-8	.	TRBJ1-2	TGTGCCAGCAGCTCACCTACAGGGAAGGAATTCTATGGCTACACCTTC	CASSSPTGKEFYGYTF
.	TRBV4-1	many	TRBJ1-5	TGCGCCAGCAGCCAAGATCGGGGGCTTGGTCAGCCCCAGCATTTT	CASSQDRGLGQPQHF
TRBD2	TRBV2	many	TRBJ2-2	TGTGCCAGCAGGACGACCCCGGGGACGGGGGGTGCGCTGTTTTTT	CASRTTPGTGGALFF
TRBD1	TRBV5-1	.	TRBJ2-4	TGCGCCAGCAGCCCGGGACAGACTGTAAACATTCAGTACTTC	CASSPGQTVNIQYF
.	TRBV4-2	many	TRBJ2-2	TGTGCCAGCAGCCAATCAGGGACATCCGGGGAGCTGTTTTTT	CASSQSGTSGELFF
.	TRBV4-1	.	TRBJ1-4	TGCGCCAGCAGCCCTCCAAGGGCCCAGGACACTAATGAAAAACTGTTTTTT	CASSPPRAQDTNEKLFF
.	TRBV27	many	TRBJ2-3	TGTGCCAGCAGTTTATCCCCCCGCACAGATACGCAGTATTTT	CASSLSPRTDTQYF
.	TRBV6-5	many	TRBJ1-3	TGTGCCAGCAGTTACCTCACAGCTGGAAACACCATATATTTT	CASSYLTAGNTIYF
TRBD2	TRBV12-3/TRBV12-4	few	TRBJ2-2	TGTGCCAGCAAGGAAGCGGGGGCCGGGGAGCTGTTTTTT	CASKEAGAGELFF
.	TRBV7-9	few	TRBJ1-4	TGTGCCAGCAGCTTAGCCTCGGGGCTCATTAATGAAAAACTGTTTTTT	CASSLASGLINEKLFF
TRBD2	TRBV7-8	many	TRBJ2-3	TGTGCCAGCCACGAAAAAACGGGGGGTTCAGCAGATACGCAGTATTTT	CASHEKTGGSADTQYF
TRBD2	TRBV30	.	TRBJ2-7	TGTGCCTGGAGCGGACTAGTGGGGCCCTACGAGCAGTACTTC	CAWSGLVGPYEQYF
.	TRBV9	.	TRBJ2-6	TGTGCCAGCAGCACTCAAGGGGTAGGGGTGGGCCGGGAGGCCAACGTCCTGACTTTC	CASSTQGVGVGREANVLTF
.	TRBV4-1	.	TRBJ2-1	TGCGCCAGCAGCCAGAATAGCAATGAGCAGTTCTTC	CASSQNSNEQFF
TRBD2	TRBV28	.	TRBJ2-3	TGTGCCAGCACCCTTAGCGGGGAGAGATACACAGATACGCAGTATTTT	CASTLSGERYTDTQYF
.	TRBV6-2/TRBV6-3	few	TRBJ1-5	TGTGCCAGCAGTTTAATGCCTTTAAGCAATCAGCCCCAGCATTTT	CASSLMPLSNQPQHF
.	TRBV6-5	many	TRBJ2-3	TGTGCCAGCGCGCTTAGCGGCTCCGACGGGGATACGCAGTATTTT	CASALSGSDGDTQYF
TRBD1	TRBV27	many	TRBJ1-2	TGTGCCAGCAGCCTTACAGGGGATTTTTACTATGGCTACACCTTC	CASSLTGDFYYGYTF
.	TRBV5-6	many	TRBJ2-3	TGTGCCAGCAGCTCCACAGATACGCAGTATTTT	CASSSTDTQYF
.	TRBV7-8	.	TRBJ1-1	TGTGCCAGCAGCTCCTGGGGGACGGAAGAGAACACTGAAGCTTTCTTT	CASSSWGTEENTEAFF
TRBD2	TRBV4-2	many	TRBJ2-3	TGTGCCAGCAGCCAAGAGCGGGGGGGCCCAGATACGCAGTATTTT	CASSQERGGPDTQYF
.	TRBV11-2	few	TRBJ2-2	TGTGCCAGCAGCTCACAGGGTTCCGGGGAGCTGTTTTTT	CASSSQGSGELFF
.	TRBV6-1	many	TRBJ1-1	TGTGCCAGCAGTGAGTACGGAGGAACTGAAGCTTTCTTT	CASSEYGGTEAFF
.	TRBV6-5	many	TRBJ2-6	TGTGCCAGCAGTCCCGCTAGGCTGGGGGCCAACGTCCTGACTTTC	CASSPARLGANVLTF
.	TRBV27	many	TRBJ2-7	TGTGCCAGCAGTTTCGGTCCCGAGCAGTACTTC	CASSFGPEQYF
.	TRBV28	few	TRBJ1-6	TGTGCCAGCAGTCCGGGGACCCTGGGACCCCTCCACTTT	CASSPGTLGPLHF
TRBD1	TRBV18	few	TRBJ2-7	TGTGCCAGCTCACCGGCGATAGGGACAGCCTACGAGCAGTACTTC	CASSPAIGTAYEQYF
.	TRBV11-1	few	TRBJ2-4	TGTGCCAGCAAGCCCTTGAGAACAGGGCGAGGGGCGGCCAAAAACATTCAGTACTTC	CASKPLRTGRGAAKNIQYF
.	TRBV7-2	medium-sized	TRBJ2-1	TGTGCCAGCAGCTTAGGGGGGGCCTGGTACAATGAGCAGTTCTTC	CASSLGGAWYNEQFF
.	TRBV4-1	many	TRBJ2-7	TGCGCCAGCAGCCCTGAGGTGTCCTCCTACGAGCAGTACTTC	CASSPEVSSYEQYF
TRBD1	TRBV10-2	many	TRBJ2-7	TGCGCCAGCAGTGAAGACAGGGTGGTCTACGAGCAGTACTTC	CASSEDRVVYEQYF
.	TRBV9	many	TRBJ2-3	TGTGCCAGCAGCCCCTCGAATAAGGGAGTCACAGATACGCAGTATTTT	CASSPSNKGVTDTQYF
.	TRBV11-2	few	TRBJ2-1	TGTGCCAGCAGCTTAGGATTTCGGGCAGGACTAAATGAGCAGTTCTTC	CASSLGFRAGLNEQFF
TRBD2	TRBV5-5	many	TRBJ2-7	TGTGCCAGCAGTGCCGGGACTACCTACGAGCAGTACTTC	CASSAGTTYEQYF
.	TRBV20-1	many	TRBJ1-6	TGCAGTGCTAGGGAGATTAGCTCCTATAATTCACCCCTCCACTTT	CSAREISSYNSPLHF
TRBD2	TRBV5-1	.	TRBJ2-2	TGCGCCAGCAGTCCCACGGGGGGAACCGGGGAGCTGTTTTTT	CASSPTGGTGELFF
TRBD2	TRBV6-5	many	TRBJ2-5	TGTGCCAGCAGCCGGATAGCGGGGGAGGAAGAGACCCAGTACTTC	CASSRIAGEEETQYF
.	TRBV12-1	once	TRBJ1-1	TGTGCCAGCAGCCCCGGGCGGGCCTGGGACACTGAAGCTTTCTTT	CASSPGRAWDTEAFF
TRBD1	TRBV12-3/TRBV12-4	many	TRBJ2-2	TGTGCCAGCAGTTTGGACAGGTTTTTGTTCACCGGGGAGCTGTTTTTT	CASSLDRFLFTGELFF
TRBD2	TRBV7-9	few	TRBJ2-3	TGTGCCAGCAGCCATAACCGACTAGCGGTCACAGATACGCAGTATTTT	CASSHNRLAVTDTQYF
.	TRBV29-1	many	TRBJ2-3	TGCAGCGTCGAGTGGCAGAACACAGATACGCAGTATTTT	CSVEWQNTDTQYF
.	TRBV13	.	TRBJ2-1	TGTGCCAGCAGCTTAGGGCGCAGTCACAATGAGCAGTTCTTC	CASSLGRSHNEQFF
TRBD2	TRBV6-1	many	TRBJ2-1	TGTGCCAGCGCGACTAGCGGGGGGGCCGATGAGCAGTTCTTC	CASATSGGADEQFF
TRBD1	TRBV5-1	few	TRBJ2-5	TGCGCCAGCAGCTTGGAACAGGGGGTTGGAGAGACCCAGTACTTC	CASSLEQGVGETQYF
.	TRBV12-3/TRBV12-4	few	TRBJ1-1	TGTGCCAGCAGTTTAAACCCGGTCTACACTGAAGCTTTCTTT	CASSLNPVYTEAFF
.	TRBV7-3	many	TRBJ2-1	TGTGCCAGCAGCTTAAGAACCGGAGGGGTAGTCCACAATGAGCAGTTCTTC	CASSLRTGGVVHNEQFF
.	TRBV29-1	many	TRBJ2-3	TGCAGCGTTGTCCTAAAGGCCCTAGCAGATACGCAGTATTTT	CSVVLKALADTQYF
TRBD2	TRBV7-3	.	TRBJ2-7	TGTGCCAGCAGAAAACTGGGACTAGCGGGGAAAGAGCAGTACTTC	CASRKLGLAGKEQYF
.	TRBV6-2/TRBV6-3	many	TRBJ2-1	TGTGCCAGCAGTTATACAACGGATCACCCTCGGCAGTTCTTC	CASSYTTDHPRQFF
.	TRBV29-1	many	TRBJ1-1	TGCAGCTCGACAACGAACACTGAAGCTTTCTTT	CSSTTNTEAFF
TRBD1	TRBV7-2	.	TRBJ2-7	TGTGCCAGCAGCTTAGGGGGACAGGCTCTATACGAGCAGTACTTC	CASSLGGQALYEQYF
TRBD2	TRBV4-1	few	TRBJ2-1	TGCGCCAGCAGCCAAGATCCCCCCAGCGGGGGTCACAATGAGCAGTTCTTC	CASSQDPPSGGHNEQFF
TRBD1	TRBV18	many	TRBJ2-4	TGTGCCAGCTCACCGGGACAGGGAAGGGACATTCAGTACTTC	CASSPGQGRDIQYF
TRBD2	TRBV5-4	.	TRBJ2-3	TGTGCCAGCAGCTTTGCAAGCGGGGGCACAGATACGCAGTATTTT	CASSFASGGTDTQYF
.	TRBV5-5	.	TRBJ2-2	TGTGCCAGCAGCTATACCGGGACCCTGGTCACCGGGGAGCTGTTTTTT	CASSYTGTLVTGELFF